The 20 T cell receptor beta chains listed next were all sequenced from one sample in a study of blood T cell repertoires in COVID-19 (dated by TCRdb to 2019 to 2021). The receptor library was made with the immunoSEQ multiplex PCR assay. The table comes from immuneACCESS by way of TCRdb, which keeps in-frame sequences with V and J called. Part of the clones is missing from these tables; in studies checked, under half for an unresolved V gene and the rest for unknown reasons. The sample has tens of thousands of clones on record, around 82% of them singletons. The ten largest clonotypes hold about 5% of the sample. Sequenced material: peripheral blood. All receptors come from a human donor in a cohort sampled during active COVID-19.

The chain carries TRBV3-1 (or the pseudogene TRBV3-2) and TRBJ2-1, with 9 bases fitting TRBD2. Germline V gene lookup returns CDR1 LGHDT and CDR2 YNNKEL (reference sequence). This CDR3 contains 16 residues. CDR3 in DNA: TGTACCCTTGGCGGGGGGGCCACGAAGACCTACAATGAGCAGTTCTTC. Its translation: CTLGGGATKTYNEQFF.

Here the CDR3 reads CASSFSGGFTYEQYF. CDR3 bases: TGCGCCAGCAGCTTTAGCGGGGGGTTCACCTACGAGCAGTACTTC. The V and J genes are TRBV5-1 and TRBJ2-7; 10 bases map to TRBD2. The V segment lost 2 bases and the J segment 2 bases; nucleotides outside the gene matches: 4. CDR1 is SGHRS, CDR2 YFSETQ, per germline. This CDR3 has 15 residues.

This chain uses TRBV4-1 with TRBJ2-6; D gene unclear. This CDR3 region has 13 residues. V lost 4 bases and J lost 2, with 3 bases in between. Germline CDR1 reads MGHRA; CDR2 reads YSYEKL. CDR3 in amino acids: CASSLAGANVLTF. The CDR3 region has the DNA TGCGCCAGCAGCCTAGCTGGGGCCAACGTCCTGACTTTC.

Remarks on this clone: A read error may produce the germline difference seen at one junction end. The chain uses TRBV30 and TRBJ2-2, with D possibly matching TRBD1 (6 bases). Germline lookup yields CDR1 GTSNPN and CDR2 SVGIG (reference sequence). This CDR3 comprises 13 residues. The CDR3 is CARSRTATGELFF. CDR3 nucleotides: TGTGCCCGGAGTAGGACAGCCACCGGGGAGCTGTTTTTT.

V usage is TRBV5-1 and J usage is TRBJ2-3; 7 nucleotides line up with TRBD1. V was clipped by 4 bases and J by 3 bases; unmatched bases: 8. There are 15 residues in the CDR3. CDR1 and CDR2 from the germline V gene are SGHRS and YFSETQ. In DNA form, the CDR3 reads TGCGCCAGCAGCCTCGGGACAGCCCGTACAGATACGCAGTATTTT. This translates into CASSLGTARTDTQYF.

In nucleotides, the CDR3 is TGTGCCACCAGTGATCCCCTAGGGAGTGAGCAGTTCTTC. It codes for CATSDPLGSEQFF. V usage is TRBV24-1 and J usage is TRBJ2-1, with a tentative D call TRBD2 (5 bases). The CDR3 is 13 residues long. Per the germline V gene, CDR1 is KGHDR and CDR2 is SFDVKD. V lost 3 bases and J 9 bases, leaving 11 bases between the germline ends.

The chain has TRBV2 and TRBJ1-6; TRBD1 is a possible D gene (6 bases). Trimming stripped 2 bases from V and 7 bases from J, with 6 bases between. CDR1 and CDR2 from the germline V gene are SNHLY and FYNNEI. CDR3 length: 13 residues. Here the CDR3 reads CASSEQGNSPLHF. The CDR3 DNA reads TGTGCCAGCAGTGAACAGGGGAATTCACCCCTCCACTTT.

The genes are TRBV18 and TRBJ2-5; a possible D gene is TRBD2 (5 bases). V lost 0 bases and J lost 0, with 5 bases in between. CDR1 is KGHSH, CDR2 LQKENI, per germline. The CDR3 sequence is 14 residues long. The CDR3 spells CASSPPLDQETQYF. The CDR3 nucleotides read TGTGCCAGCTCACCACCACTAGACCAAGAGACCCAGTACTTC.

The rearrangement links TRBV4-2 to TRBJ2-4; maybe TRBD1 (6 bases). With 3 bases removed from V and 1 base from J, the gap between germline ends came to 10 bases. Germline CDR1 and CDR2: LGHNA and YNFKEQ. This CDR3 comprises 15 residues. CDR3 sequence: CASSQDGQAKNIQYF. CDR3 DNA: TGTGCCAGCAGCCAGGACGGACAGGCCAAAAACATTCAGTACTTC.

The CDR3 region is CASSLMAAGAHTEAFF. CDR3 in DNA: TGCGCCAGCAGCTTGATGGCAGCGGGGGCCCACACTGAAGCTTTCTTT. The chain uses TRBV5-1 and TRBJ1-1, with a tentative D call TRBD1 (6 bases). This CDR3 spans 16 amino acids. The V end was cut by 1 base, the J end by 3 bases, with 16 bases between. CDR1 and CDR2 from the germline V gene are SGHRS and YFSETQ. Based on the CDR3 plus reference TRBV5-1 and TRBJ1-1, the full variable domain is KAGVTQTPRYLIKTRGQQVTLSCSPISGHRSVSWYQQTPGQGLQFLFEYFSETQRNKGNFPGRFSGRQFSNSRSEMNVSTLELGDSALYLCASSLMAAGAHTEAFFGQGTRLTVV.

This clone was counted a single time. The chain carries TRBV2 and TRBJ1-2; D is unclear. Trimming took 1 base from V and 6 from J, leaving 9 bases between them. CDR1 SNHLY and CDR2 FYNNEI come from the germline V gene. This CDR3 contains 13 residues. The CDR3 region has the DNA TGTGCCAGCAGTGAAGGAGGGATGGATGGCTACACCTTC. Amino acids: CASSEGGMDGYTF.

The rearrangement joins TRBV18 to TRBJ2-7; D might be TRBD1 (6 bases). V lost 4 bases to trimming and J lost 2 bases, with 12 bases between them. CDR1 is KGHSH, CDR2 LQKENI, per germline. CDR3 size: 14 residues. The CDR3 here is CASSRQQGAYEQYF. CDR3 sequence (DNA): TGTGCCAGCTCACGTCAACAGGGTGCCTACGAGCAGTACTTC.

The chain combines TRBV5-4 with TRBJ2-7; 7 positions match TRBD1. Germline V lookup: CDR1 SGHNT, CDR2 YYREEE (reference sequence). With V trimmed by 0 bases and J by 3 bases, 12 bases remained unmatched. This CDR3 is 17 amino acids long. CDR3 protein: CASSLGGTVPGDYEQYF. The CDR3 DNA follows: TGTGCCAGCAGCTTGGGGGGGACAGTTCCAGGGGACTACGAGCAGTACTTC. The full variable domain, with the rest looked up from reference TRBV5-4 and TRBJ2-7, is ETGVTQSPTHLIKTRGQQVTLRCSSQSGHNTVSWYQQALGQGPQFIFQYYREEENGRGNFPPRFSGLQFPNYSSELNVNALELDDSALYLCASSLGGTVPGDYEQYFGPGTRLTVT.

This clone was found a few times. The rearrangement links TRBV3-1 (or the pseudogene TRBV3-2) to TRBJ2-1; D may be TRBD2 (6 bases). CDR3 length: 13 amino acids. Germline CDR1 LGHDT, CDR2 YNNKEL (reference sequence). V lost 1 base, J lost 7 bases, and 8 bases lay in between. The CDR3 loop reads CASSQGGLNEQFF. CDR3 sequence (DNA): TGTGCCAGCAGCCAAGGGGGACTTAATGAGCAGTTCTTC.

The chain is built from TRBV3-1 (or the pseudogene TRBV3-2) and TRBJ2-2, with a possible D match to TRBD1 (5 bases). Germline V gene data show CDR1 as LGHDT and CDR2 as YNNKEL (reference sequence). V lost 4 bases, J lost 5 bases, and 8 bases lay in between. The CDR3 contains 13 residues. The CDR3 DNA is TGTGCCAGCAGCCCTCAGGGAACCGGGGAGCTGTTTTTT. This sequence encodes CASSPQGTGELFF.

This clone was seen just once. The V gene is TRBV11-2, the J gene TRBJ1-1; D might be TRBD1 (5 bases). V dropped 0 bases and J dropped 6 bases, with 11 bases sitting between them. The germline V gene encodes CDR1 SGHAT and CDR2 FQNNGV. There are 14 residues in the CDR3. The DNA of the CDR3 is TGTGCCAGCAGCTTAGACCCGGGGGTCCCTGAAGCTTTCTTT. Translated, it gives CASSLDPGVPEAFF.

The chain employs TRBV5-1 and TRBJ1-5, with a tentative D call TRBD1 (5 bases). Germline V CDR1 and CDR2: SGHRS, YFSETQ. The CDR3 consists of 15 residues. Trimming took off 0 bases at V and 6 bases at J, with 13 bases between the two ends. CDR3 DNA: TGCGCCAGCAGCTTGGACGGGCAGGGTGGTCAGCCCCAGCATTTT. Protein product: CASSLDGQGGQPQHF.

The chain links TRBV21-1 to TRBJ2-7; the table's D gene call, TRBD1, was not cross checked with the DNA. TRBV21-1 is shown as a pseudogene. This CDR3 spans 17 amino acids. The CDR3 loop is CASSKPEVTGIPYEQYF. The CDR3 DNA reads as TGTGCCAGCAGCAAGCCTGAGGTAACAGGGATCCCCTACGAGCAGTACTTC.

The chain employs TRBV4-1 and TRBJ2-4; 8 bases match TRBD1. Per the germline V gene, CDR1 is MGHRA and CDR2 is YSYEKL. The CDR3 contains 18 residues. With V trimmed by 1 base and J by 0 bases, 8 bases remained unmatched. The CDR3 DNA reads as TGCGCCAGCAGCCAAGGGTTGGGACAGGAACTAGCCAAAAACATTCAGTACTTC. The encoded protein is CASSQGLGQELAKNIQYF.

The chain links TRBV6-5 to TRBJ2-1, with 11 bases matching TRBD2. The CDR3 runs 15 residues. Germline trimming cut 10 bases from V and 9 bases from J; bases unmatched to any gene: 14. Germline CDR1 is MNHEY and CDR2 is SVGAGI. The CDR3 DNA reads as TGTGCCACACTCTCTAGCGGGGGGTCCCGGGGTGAGCAGTTCTTC. This translates into CATLSSGGSRGEQFF.